The next 12 T cell receptor beta chains were all read from a single sample in a study of early T cells in non-severe SARS-CoV-2 infection. TCRdb fed the 5' RACE reads into MiXCR, producing one record per CDR3 protein. The table includes about 97,000 distinct CDR3 sequences, under 15% detected once. Specimen: whole blood. These receptors came from an adult who was a healthcare worker with PCR-confirmed SARS-CoV-2 infection or an uninfected control (not recorded which).

The V and J genes are TRBV7-6 and TRBJ2-2; a weak D match, TRBD1 (5 bases). The CDR3 has 14 amino acids. The germline gives CDR1 SGHVS, CDR2 FNYEAQ. The V and J ends lost 3 bases and 4 bases respectively, with 9 bases between them. This CDR3 reads CASSLDISTGELFF. CDR3 bases: TGTGCCAGCAGCTTGGACATCTCCACCGGGGAGCTGTTTTTT. The variable domain in full, completed from reference TRBV7-6 and TRBJ2-2, reads GAGVSQSPRYKVTKRGQDVALRCDPISGHVSLYWYRQALGQGPEFLTYFNYEAQQDKSGLPNDRFSAERPEGSISTLTIQRTEQRDSAMYRCASSLDISTGELFFGEGSRLTVL.

This clonotype was picked up many times. The chain links TRBV7-9 to TRBJ2-1, with TRBD2 as a possible D gene (5 bases). The CDR3 loop spans 12 amino acids. Germline assignment: CDR1 SEHNR and CDR2 FQNEAQ (reference sequence). The V end was cut by 1 base, the J end by 9 bases, with 7 bases between. CDR3 residues: CASSLVRGEQFF. The CDR3 DNA follows: TGTGCCAGCAGCTTAGTACGGGGTGAGCAGTTCTTC.

This sequence joins TRBV6-2 or TRBV6-3 and TRBJ2-7; 9 nucleotides agree with TRBD1. Trimming took 6 bases from V and 1 from J; bases not matched to a gene: 7. The CDR3 loop spans 15 amino acids. The V gene's germline CDR1 is MNHEY and CDR2 SVGEGT. The CDR3, as DNA: TGTGCCAGCAGAACGGGGACAGGGAGGTCCTACGAGCAGTACTTC. Amino acids: CASRTGTGRSYEQYF.

The chain recombines TRBV13 with TRBJ2-7; TRBD2 agrees at 10 bases. V was pared by 5 bases and J by 1 base, with 5 bases of the junction left unmatched. CDR3 length: 15 residues. The germline V gene has CDR1 PRHDT and CDR2 FYEKMQ (reference sequence). The CDR3 sequence is CASSPMTSGSYEQYF. CDR3 DNA: TGTGCCAGCAGCCCGATGACTAGCGGGTCCTACGAGCAGTACTTC.

This clonotype was picked up a small number of times. The rearrangement uses TRBV14 and TRBJ1-1; 10 positions agree with TRBD1. The CDR3 is made up of 14 amino acids. Germline assignment: CDR1 SGHDN and CDR2 FVKESK. The trim removed 3 bases at V and 8 bases at J, leaving 6 bases unmatched. CDR3 in amino acids: CASSHPGQGREAFF. The CDR3 nucleotides read TGTGCCAGCAGCCACCCGGGACAGGGGAGAGAAGCTTTCTTT.

This clonotype was recorded many times. This sequence joins TRBV6-1 and TRBJ2-5; 11 positions agree with TRBD2. V lost 5 bases and J lost 1; bases outside the gene matches: 12. This CDR3 contains 18 residues. Germline assignment: CDR1 MNHNS and CDR2 SASEGT. The CDR3 sequence is CASSWGLAAAAAQETQYF. CDR3 DNA sequence: TGTGCCAGCAGTTGGGGACTAGCGGCAGCTGCCGCCCAAGAGACCCAGTACTTC.

At least ten counts were recorded for this clonotype. The V and J genes are TRBV9 and TRBJ2-7; tentative D call: TRBD1 (5 bases). This CDR3 is built from 14 residues. Germline CDR1 SGDLS, CDR2 YYNGEE. Deletions cut 3 bases from V and 0 bases from J, with 10 bases between. The CDR3 DNA reads as TGTGCCAGCAGCGCCCTAGACAGCTCCTACGAGCAGTACTTC. As protein: CASSALDSSYEQYF.

This clonotype was detected only a few times. This chain links TRBV12-3 or TRBV12-4 with TRBJ1-6, with 8 bases matching TRBD1. The CDR3 has 14 amino acids. J lost 6 bases, V lost 6 bases, and 4 bases had no gene match. For the CDR3, the DNA is TGTGCCAGCAGCCTCACAGGGGGTAATTCACCCCTCCACTTT. Amino acids: CASSLTGGNSPLHF.

In the case of this clonotype: It may be a read error: a sequence one base away is much more abundant. V and J are TRBV6-5 and TRBJ1-2; perhaps TRBD1 as D (6 bases). CDR1 and CDR2 (germline): MNHEY, SVGAGI. This CDR3 is 13 amino acids long. The CDR3 coding sequence is TGTGGCAGCAGGGGTGACAGGAACTATGGCTACACCTTC. Translation: CGSRGDRNYGYTF.

This clonotype occurred many times. The chain uses TRBV29-1 and TRBJ2-7; D remains ambiguous. Trimming removed 5 bases from V and 4 bases from J, with 9 bases in between. This CDR3 region has 11 residues. CDR1 is SQVTM and CDR2 is ANQGSEA in the germline V gene. The CDR3 spells CSVNIGYEQYF. The CDR3, as DNA: TGCAGCGTTAATATCGGGTACGAGCAGTACTTC.

The gene calls are TRBV30 and TRBJ1-4; unclear D gene. The CDR3 runs to 16 residues. Germline V gene sequence: CDR1 GTSNPN, CDR2 SVGIG (reference sequence). V lost 2 bases and J 0 bases, leaving 13 bases between the germline ends. CDR3 residues: CAWSPAGRSTNEKLFF. DNA for the CDR3: TGTGCCTGGAGTCCTGCTGGCAGGTCAACTAATGAAAAACTGTTTTTT.

V gene TRBV12-3 or TRBV12-4 combines with J gene TRBJ1-2; D unresolved. The length of the CDR3 is 12 residues. V was trimmed by 3 bases and J by 7 bases, leaving 9 bases between them. The CDR3 sequence is CASSFARTGYTF. CDR3 DNA: TGTGCCAGCAGTTTTGCGAGGACTGGCTACACCTTC.